The 15 T cell receptor beta chains reported below all come from one sample, sequenced in a study of T cell repertoires in cytomegalovirus infection. MiXCR, run by TCRdb on the reads, gives a single entry per CDR3 protein. Of 250,000 or so distinct CDR3 sequences listed, 15% to 20% are singletons. Specimen: CD8+ T cells from PBMCs. All receptors derive from a human donor in good health (CMV status not recorded). Some clones in this sample may be carry-over from other donors' samples.

This clonotype has a handful of counts. The chain recombines TRBV7-8 with TRBJ2-3; 10 positions match TRBD1. J gave up 0 bases and V 0 bases, and 3 bases lay outside the gene matches. The CDR3 is 17 residues long. CDR1 is SGHVS, CDR2 FQNEAQ, per germline. The DNA of the CDR3 is TGTGCCAGCAGCTTAGCCGGGACAGGGGCAAGCACAGATACGCAGTATTTT. Translated: CASSLAGTGASTDTQYF.

There are many counts of this clonotype. The V and J genes are TRBV7-9 and TRBJ2-3; the match to TRBD1 covers 9 bases. Germline V gene lookup returns CDR1 SEHNR and CDR2 FQNEAQ (reference sequence). The CDR3 totals 16 residues. After removal of 0 bases from V and 3 bases from J, the junction contained 4 bases not matched to a gene. This CDR3 reads CASSLARDRATDTQYF. For the CDR3, the DNA is TGTGCCAGCAGCTTAGCTCGGGACAGGGCAACAGATACGCAGTATTTT. The full variable domain, its missing parts supplied by reference TRBV7-9 and TRBJ2-3, is DTGVSQNPRHKITKRGQNVTFRCDPISEHNRLYWYRQTLGQGPEFLTYFQNEAQLEKSRLLSDRFSAERPKGSFSTLEIQRTEQGDSAMYLCASSLARDRATDTQYFGPGTRLTVL.

The sample holds many counts of this clonotype. V and J are TRBV4-1 and TRBJ1-1; the D is unclear. Trimming stripped 2 bases from V and 5 bases from J, with 9 bases between. Germline V gives CDR1 MGHRA, CDR2 YSYEKL. The length of the CDR3 is 13 residues. Here the CDR3 reads CASSQKLGTEAFF. CDR3 nucleotides: TGCGCCAGCAGCCAAAAACTGGGGACTGAAGCTTTCTTT.

The chain recombines TRBV10-3 with TRBJ2-3, with 9 nucleotides matching TRBD1. V dropped 7 bases and J dropped 2; count of bases not matched to a gene: 10. The germline gives CDR1 ENHRY, CDR2 SYGVKD. The CDR3 consists of 16 residues. The CDR3 DNA follows: TGTGCCATCACCGAAGGGGACAGGGCCCCCACAGATACGCAGTATTTT. This codes for CAITEGDRAPTDTQYF.

This clonotype was counted at least ten times. This sequence joins TRBV7-6 and TRBJ2-1; D not resolved. CDR3 length: 15 residues. Trimming shortened V by 1 base and J by 2 bases, and 9 bases separated the two germline ends. Germline-derived CDR1 and CDR2 are SGHVS and FNYEAQ. Here the CDR3 DNA reads TGTGCCAGCAGCTTAGACGTGAGGCCCTACAATGAGCAGTTCTTC. Translating it yields CASSLDVRPYNEQFF.

The table lists this clonotype with a few counts. This chain links TRBV19 with TRBJ2-6; D is unclear. The length of the CDR3 is 15 residues. Germline loops: CDR1 LNHDA, CDR2 SQIVND (reference sequence). Trimming shortened V by 3 bases and J by 1 base, and 7 bases separated the two germline ends. CDR3 sequence (DNA): TGTGCCAGTAGTATGTATTCTTCTGGGGCCAACGTCCTGACTTTC. Its protein product is CASSMYSSGANVLTF. The full variable domain, its missing parts supplied by reference TRBV19 and TRBJ2-6, is DGGITQSPKYLFRKEGQNVTLSCEQNLNHDAMYWYRQDPGQGLRLIYYSQIVNDFQKGDIAEGYSVSREKKESFPLTVTSAQKNPTAFYLCASSMYSSGANVLTFGAGSRLTVL.

This clonotype was counted between two and nine times. The chain joins TRBV29-1 to TRBJ2-3, with D possibly TRBD2 on 6 matching bases. The CDR3 loop spans 14 amino acids. The germline CDR1 and CDR2 sequences are SQVTM and ANQGSEA. V gave up 5 bases and J gave up 2 bases, with 14 bases separating them. DNA of the CDR3: TGCAGCGTTTCCGACAGCGGGTACACAGATACGCAGTATTTT. Its protein product is CSVSDSGYTDTQYF.

This clonotype appeared many times. The V call is TRBV28, the J call TRBJ2-7; possible D gene TRBD1, 5 bases. Germline CDR1 reads MDHEN; CDR2 reads SYDVKM. The CDR3 length is 16 residues. V was shortened by 1 base and J by 2 bases, with 15 bases between the two germline ends. The chain's CDR3 is CASSLLTKGQPYEQYF. For the CDR3, the DNA is TGTGCCAGCAGTTTATTAACTAAGGGGCAGCCCTACGAGCAGTACTTC. The entire variable domain, with the rest obtained from reference TRBV28 and TRBJ2-7, is as follows: DVKVTQSSRYLVKRTGEKVFLECVQDMDHENMFWYRQDPGLGLRLIYFSYDVKMKEKGDIPEGYSVSREKKERFSLILESASTNQTSMYLCASSLLTKGQPYEQYFGPGTRLTVT.

The V and J genes are TRBV7-9 and TRBJ2-7; D is unresolved. The ends were cut back, 3 bases at V and 1 base at J, with 10 bases in the middle. CDR1 and CDR2 from the germline V gene are SEHNR and FQNEAQ (reference sequence). This CDR3 has 14 amino acids. CDR3 in DNA: TGTGCCAGCAGCTTCGAAGGAGTATCCTACGAGCAGTACTTC. Translated, it gives CASSFEGVSYEQYF.

On this clonotype itself: This clone may be a read error of a much larger clone one base away. The V call is TRBV7-2, the J call TRBJ2-7; D is undetermined. Germline V CDR1 and CDR2: SGHTA, FQGNSA. The CDR3 loop spans 12 amino acids. V dropped 4 bases and J dropped 5 bases, with 9 bases sitting between them. CDR3 nucleotide sequence: TGTGCCAGCAGCTCCCTTGCCAACGAGCAGTACTTC. It translates to CASSSLANEQYF.

V and J are TRBV6-2 or TRBV6-3 and TRBJ2-2; 7 positions agree with TRBD1. Germline V gene lookup returns CDR1 MNHEY and CDR2 SVGEGT. J lost 6 bases, V lost 6 bases, and 7 bases had no gene match. The CDR3 length is 14 residues. CDR3 in amino acids: CASSQTGFAGELFF. The CDR3 DNA is TGTGCCAGCAGCCAGACAGGGTTTGCCGGGGAGCTGTTTTTT.

A few counts support this clonotype. The chain couples TRBV11-2 to TRBJ1-1; D gene uncertain. The CDR3 spans 12 residues. The V gene lost 6 bases and the J gene lost 8 bases, with 13 bases spanning the gap. The germline gives CDR1 SGHAT, CDR2 FQNNGV. This CDR3 is CASSKQTVEAFF. DNA for the CDR3: TGTGCCAGCAGTAAGCAGACGGTGGAAGCTTTCTTT.

This clonotype was counted at least ten times. The V and J genes are TRBV25-1 and TRBJ2-1; D perhaps matches TRBD2 (6 bases). This CDR3 has 14 amino acids. V shed 5 bases and J shed 9 bases, with 17 bases lying between them. The germline gives CDR1 MGHDK, CDR2 SYGVNS. The CDR3 bases are TGTGCCAGCAGTTACCCAAATGGAGGGTTTGAGCAGTTCTTC. Its protein is CASSYPNGGFEQFF. The variable domain in full, with the rest retrieved from reference TRBV25-1 and TRBJ2-1, is EADIYQTPRYLVIGTGKKITLECSQTMGHDKMYWYQQDPGMELHLIHYSYGVNSTEKGDLSSESTVSRIRTEHFPLTLESARPSHTSQYLCASSYPNGGFEQFFGPGTRLTVL.

This clonotype was detected ten times or more. The rearrangement links TRBV6-6 to TRBJ2-4; no firm D call. Looked up from germline, CDR1 is MNHNY and CDR2 is SVGAGI (reference sequence). The CDR3 spans 14 residues. With 7 bases removed from V and 0 bases from J, the gap between germline ends came to 10 bases. The DNA for the CDR3 is TGTGCCAGCATCCCAGGCCTAGCCAAAAACATTCAGTACTTC. Protein product: CASIPGLAKNIQYF.

The chain couples TRBV29-1 to TRBJ2-1; 8 bases match TRBD2. V dropped 6 bases and J dropped 5; count of bases not matched to a gene: 9. The CDR3 runs to 14 residues. The germline V gene encodes CDR1 SQVTM and CDR2 ANQGSEA. CDR3 protein: CSVAPGRGHNEQFF. The CDR3 DNA sequence: TGCAGCGTAGCCCCCGGGAGGGGACACAATGAGCAGTTCTTC.